This passage covers 5 T cell receptor beta chains from one sample sequenced in a study of CD8 T cells in ankylosing spondylitis. TCRdb re-analysed the 5' RACE reads in MiXCR, keeping a single row per CDR3 protein. The sample has 290,000 or so distinct CDR3 sequences; less than 25% are singletons. Material: blood, either unsorted or a sorted T cell fraction (not recorded which). The receptors come from a female donor with ankylosing spondylitis or in good health (not recorded which).

The chain uses TRBV20-1 and TRBJ1-1; TRBD1 is a possible D gene (6 bases). Germline V gives CDR1 DFQATT, CDR2 SNEGSKA (reference sequence). This CDR3 spans 15 amino acids. The germline V and J ends were trimmed by 1 base and 4 bases, with 16 bases remaining between them. As DNA, the CDR3 is TGCAGTGCTAGAGTCCCGGAGCAGGGGAGCACTGAAGCTTTCTTT. The encoded protein is CSARVPEQGSTEAFF.

The chain uses TRBV20-1 and TRBJ2-7, with D perhaps matching TRBD2 (6 bases). CDR3 length: 12 residues. Germline V gives CDR1 DFQATT, CDR2 SNEGSKA (reference sequence). V was pared by 4 bases and J by 1 base, with 8 bases between. CDR3 DNA: TGCAGTGCTAACGGGGGTTCCTACGAGCAGTACTTC. Its translation: CSANGGSYEQYF.

The DNA for the CDR3 is TGTGCCAGCAGCCAGCGGACAGGAGGTAACACCGGGGAGCTGTTTTTT. Encoded protein: CASSQRTGGNTGELFF. The V call is TRBV3-1, the J call TRBJ2-2, with 7 bases fitting TRBD1. The germline CDR1 and CDR2 sequences are LGHDT and YNNKEL (reference sequence). The junction had 6 bases not matched to a gene; V was cut back by 3 bases and J by 2 bases. The CDR3 runs 16 residues.

As concerns this clonotype: The DNA is omitted, as the CDR3 cannot be located on it reliably, and the CDR3 follows TCRdb's listing. CDR3 loop: CASTLAVAGGTEQFF. The V call is TRBV5-2, the J call TRBJ2-1; TRBD2 is taken as the D call from the table, unchecked against the DNA. TRBV5-2 is given as a pseudogene. The CDR3 numbers 15 amino acids, ends counted.

This clonotype showed up just a few times. The chain is built from TRBV29-1 and TRBJ2-2; D unresolved. V gave up 0 bases and J gave up 7 bases, with 6 bases separating them. This CDR3 region has 12 residues. Germline CDR1 reads SQVTM; CDR2 reads ANQGSEA. CDR3 DNA sequence: TGCAGCGTTGAAGATCTGAACGGGGAGCTGTTTTTT. As protein: CSVEDLNGELFF.